Listed here is a single T cell receptor beta chain. The antigen remains undetermined. This entry comes from a study of post-analysis software for immune sequencing data. Unique molecular identifiers featured in each of the TCR beta cDNA libraries. TCRdb reprocessed the PCR reads via MiXCR and lists one record per CDR3 protein. The sample carries some 160,000 distinct CDR3 sequences, 35% to 40% recorded once. Notes on the study in general: Multiple sclerosis patients showed significantly lower normalized Chao1 diversity than controls did. Relative to controls, patients had a few TRBV segments at higher frequency, with TRBV5-6, TRBV5-1 and TRBV20-1 among these.

The CDR3 contains 12 residues. V dropped 3 bases and J dropped 9 bases, with 11 bases sitting between them. Germline V gene lookup returns CDR1 SEHNR and CDR2 FQNEAQ (reference sequence). The sequence derives from a girl aged 5-17 years with multiple sclerosis. Sequencing used blood, obtained after autologous hematopoietic stem cell transplantation. V and J are TRBV7-9 and TRBJ2-5; D is uncertain. The CDR3 region is CASSFSDQPQYF. CDR3 DNA: TGTGCCAGCAGCTTCTCTGATCAGCCCCAGTACTTC.